This T cell receptor beta chain was recorded in a study of blood T cell repertoires in COVID-19. For the study at large: Samples representing acute and convalescent COVID-19 were sourced from the United States, Italy and Spain. PBMCs, B-cell-depleted T cells, or T cells were the source of the cDNA or gDNA that made up the material.

Under the authors' procedure: Reference gene primers were amplified, and this amplification served to estimate nucleated cell counts. Method: immunoSEQ multiplex PCR; TCRdb's copy keeps in-frame clones and lacks some. The DNA gave D and trimming, while V, J and clone size come from that table. Counted here are 200,000 to 250,000 clones, roughly 80% occurring once; the ten biggest clones make up around 5.1%. Per the germline V gene, CDR1 is MNHEY and CDR2 is SMNVEV (reference sequence). The V end lost 5 bases, the J end lost 0 bases, and 10 bases lay between the germline ends. The CDR3 covers 15 residues.

This receptor was obtained from a woman aged 70 to 79 with acute or convalescent COVID-19. Input material: peripheral blood. The chain is built from TRBV27 and TRBJ1-4, with no clear D. CDR3 in DNA: TGTGCCAGCAGTCCTTACATGGCAACTAATGAAAAACTGTTTTTT. It yields the protein CASSPYMATNEKLFF.